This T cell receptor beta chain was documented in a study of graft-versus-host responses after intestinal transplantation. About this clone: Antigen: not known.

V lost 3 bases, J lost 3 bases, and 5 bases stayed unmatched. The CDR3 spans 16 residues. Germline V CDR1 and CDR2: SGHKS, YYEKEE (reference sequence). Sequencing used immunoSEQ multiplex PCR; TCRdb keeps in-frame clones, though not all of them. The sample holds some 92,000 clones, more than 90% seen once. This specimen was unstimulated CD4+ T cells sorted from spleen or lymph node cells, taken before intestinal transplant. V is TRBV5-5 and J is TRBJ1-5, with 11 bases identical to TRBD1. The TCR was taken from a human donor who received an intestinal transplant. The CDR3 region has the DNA TGTGCCAGCAGCTATGGGACAGGGGGTACCAATCAGCCCCAGCATTTT. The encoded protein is CASSYGTGGTNQPQHF. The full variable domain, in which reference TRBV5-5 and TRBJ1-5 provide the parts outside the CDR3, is DAGVTQSPTHLIKTRGQQVTLRCSPISGHKSVSWYQQVLGQGPQFIFQYYEKEERGRGNFPDRFSARQFPNYSSELNVNALLLGDSALYLCASSYGTGGTNQPQHFGDGTRLSIL.